The clone carrying this T cell receptor beta chain has a count of ten or more. The antigen is not known. The data were taken from a study of T-cell reconstitution after alpha-beta-depleted transplantation in children. General study findings and limits: Elevated TCRbeta diversity at day 60 was traced, in some patients, to surviving recipient T cells and thymic progenitors.

The germline V gene encodes CDR1 SGHVS and CDR2 FQNEAQ. V was pared by 0 bases and J by 2 bases, with 7 bases between. CDR3 length equals 14 residues. Unique molecular identifiers were built into the TCRbeta library. TCRdb ran MiXCR on the PCR reads and lists one entry per CDR3 protein. Altogether some 200,000 distinct CDR3 sequences are present, roughly 9.1% being singletons, with the ten largest covering about 40%. The sequencing here drew on PBMCs, mostly from graft donor cells, taken 360 days after TCRalphabeta/CD19-depleted stem cell transplant. The TCR comes from a male patient aged 2-10 years who had a stem cell transplant for acute myeloid leukemia, so the T cells may come from the graft donor. This chain uses TRBV7-8 with TRBJ2-5; D may be TRBD1 (6 bases). The CDR3 DNA reads TGTGCCAGCAGCTTAGCAGGACAGCAAGAGACCCAGTACTTC. Translated, it gives CASSLAGQQETQYF.